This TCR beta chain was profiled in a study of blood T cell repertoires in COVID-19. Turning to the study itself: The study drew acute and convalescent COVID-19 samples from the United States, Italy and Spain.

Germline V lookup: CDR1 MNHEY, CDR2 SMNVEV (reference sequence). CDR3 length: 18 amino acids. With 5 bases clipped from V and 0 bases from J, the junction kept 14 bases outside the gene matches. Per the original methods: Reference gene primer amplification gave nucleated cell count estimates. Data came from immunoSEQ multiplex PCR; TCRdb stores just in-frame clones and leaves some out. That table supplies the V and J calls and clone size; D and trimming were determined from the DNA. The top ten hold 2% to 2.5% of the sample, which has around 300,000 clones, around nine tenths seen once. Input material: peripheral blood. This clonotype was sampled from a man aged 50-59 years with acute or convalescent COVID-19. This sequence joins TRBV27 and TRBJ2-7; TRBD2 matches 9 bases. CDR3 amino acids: CASSPSGAGGRSSYEQYF. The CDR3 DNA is TGTGCCAGCAGTCCAAGCGGAGCGGGGGGCCGAAGCTCCTACGAGCAGTACTTC.